The clone carrying this T cell receptor beta chain appeared a single time. Its matching antigen is unknown. The germline gene is not matched at one end of the junction; a read error may be the cause. This entry comes from a study of cytomegalovirus exposure and HLA in healthy donors. Study outcomes and limitations: Specificity for CMV antigens was confirmed in vitro for a few of the CMV-associated chains. TCR beta chains numbering roughly 150 were designated cytomegalovirus-associated.

This table comes from immunoSEQ multiplex PCR, and its TCRdb copy is limited to in-frame clones, with some not included. The sample consists of 60,000 to 90,000 clones, over 80% of them appearing once. The sequence came from a young man in good health and CMV-seronegative. Material: PBMCs.

CDR3 residues: CAISESRGGYHEQFF. The DNA for the CDR3 is TGTGCCATCAGTGAGTCGCGGGGGGGCTACCATGAGCAGTTCTTC. The chain recombines TRBV10-3 with TRBJ2-1, with 9 bases fitting TRBD2. CDR1 is ENHRY, CDR2 SYGVKD, per germline. The CDR3 has 15 amino acids.